This T cell receptor beta chain was sequenced in a study of shared clonotypes between healthy human individuals. About the study: The donors, a couple of women and a few men, were aged 18 to 49.

In the naive CD8 group, cells lacked CD45RO and were positively selected for CCR7, so terminally differentiated effector memory CD45RA+ cells were left out. Template for every sorted-subset replicate PCR totaled roughly 200 ng DNA, 25,000 to 35,000 T cell genomes. Sequencing was performed with immunoSEQ multiplex PCR; in TCRdb, only in-frame clones are kept and a portion is missing. The repertoire has roughly 2.1 million clones, approximately 94% of them found once; the top ten carry around 1.7%. The CDR3 totals 15 residues. Per the germline V gene, CDR1 is MGHRA and CDR2 is YSYEKL. V lost 1 base to trimming and J lost 0 bases, with 7 bases between them.

The TCR was taken from a man between 18 and 29 years old in good health. Some clones in this sample may be carry-over from other donors' samples. Sequencing was performed on naive CD8+ T cells from PBMCs. The genes are TRBV4-1 and TRBJ1-3; D is unresolved. The CDR3 is CASSQVKFSGNTIYF. The CDR3 DNA is TGCGCCAGCAGCCAAGTAAAGTTCTCTGGAAACACCATATATTTT.